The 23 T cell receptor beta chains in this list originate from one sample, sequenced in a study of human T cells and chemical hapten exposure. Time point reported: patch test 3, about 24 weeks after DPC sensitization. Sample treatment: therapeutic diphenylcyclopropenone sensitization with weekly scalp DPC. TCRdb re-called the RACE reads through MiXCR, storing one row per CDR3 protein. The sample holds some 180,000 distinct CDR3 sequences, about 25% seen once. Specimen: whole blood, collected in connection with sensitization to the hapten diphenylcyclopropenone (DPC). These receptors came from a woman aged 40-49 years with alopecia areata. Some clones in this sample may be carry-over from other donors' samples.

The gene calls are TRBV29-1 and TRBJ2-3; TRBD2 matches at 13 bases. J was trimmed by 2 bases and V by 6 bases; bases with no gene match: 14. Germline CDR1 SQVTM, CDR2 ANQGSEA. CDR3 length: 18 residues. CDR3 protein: CSVRGTSGRASTTDTQYF. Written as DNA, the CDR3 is TGCAGCGTGCGAGGCACTAGCGGGAGGGCCTCAACCACAGATACGCAGTATTTT.

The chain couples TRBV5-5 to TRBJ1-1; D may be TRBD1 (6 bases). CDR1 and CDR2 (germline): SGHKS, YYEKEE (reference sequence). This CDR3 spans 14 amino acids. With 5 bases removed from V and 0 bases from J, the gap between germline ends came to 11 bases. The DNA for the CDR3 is TGTGCCAGCAGGCCCGACAGGTTGAACACTGAAGCTTTCTTT. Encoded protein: CASRPDRLNTEAFF.

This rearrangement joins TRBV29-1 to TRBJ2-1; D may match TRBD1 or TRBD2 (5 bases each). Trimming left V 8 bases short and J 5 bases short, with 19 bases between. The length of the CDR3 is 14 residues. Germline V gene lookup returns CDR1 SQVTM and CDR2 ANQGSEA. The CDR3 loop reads CSSRRDPKNNEQFF. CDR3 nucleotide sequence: TGCAGCTCTCGCCGGGACCCAAAAAACAATGAGCAGTTCTTC.

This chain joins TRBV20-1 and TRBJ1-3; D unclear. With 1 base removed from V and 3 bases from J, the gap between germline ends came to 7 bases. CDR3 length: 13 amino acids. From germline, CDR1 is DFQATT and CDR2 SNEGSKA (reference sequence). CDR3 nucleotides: TGCAGTGCTAGAGTGAATGGTGGAAACACCATATATTTT. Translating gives CSARVNGGNTIYF.

This CDR3 is CAIGQIYYEQYF. The CDR3 nucleotides read TGTGCCATCGGACAGATATACTACGAGCAGTACTTC. The V gene is TRBV10-3, the J gene TRBJ2-7; tentative D call: TRBD1 (6 bases). Trimming took off 8 bases at V and 3 bases at J, with 11 bases between the two ends. This CDR3 comprises 12 residues. The germline V gene has CDR1 ENHRY and CDR2 SYGVKD.

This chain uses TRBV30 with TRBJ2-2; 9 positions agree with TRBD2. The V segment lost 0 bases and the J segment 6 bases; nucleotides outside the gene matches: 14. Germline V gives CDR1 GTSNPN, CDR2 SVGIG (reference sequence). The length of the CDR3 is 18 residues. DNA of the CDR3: TGTGCCTGGAGTGTACAGTACGGCGGGAGGGGTATGGCCGGGGAGCTGTTTTTT. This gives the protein CAWSVQYGGRGMAGELFF.

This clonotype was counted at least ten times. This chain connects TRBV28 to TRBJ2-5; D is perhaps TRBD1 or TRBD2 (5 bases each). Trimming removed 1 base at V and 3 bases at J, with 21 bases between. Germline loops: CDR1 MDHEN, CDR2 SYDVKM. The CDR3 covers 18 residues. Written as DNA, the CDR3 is TGTGCCAGCAGTTTATACCCCACGATGGGGGTTATCGAAGAGACCCAGTACTTC. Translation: CASSLYPTMGVIEETQYF.

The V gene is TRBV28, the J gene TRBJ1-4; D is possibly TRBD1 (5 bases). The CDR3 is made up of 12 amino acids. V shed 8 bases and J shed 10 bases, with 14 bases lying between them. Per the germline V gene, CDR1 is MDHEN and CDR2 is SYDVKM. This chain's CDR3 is CASHDSPGKLFF. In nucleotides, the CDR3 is TGTGCCAGCCACGACAGCCCGGGAAAACTGTTTTTT. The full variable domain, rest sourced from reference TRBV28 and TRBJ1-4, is DVKVTQSSRYLVKRTGEKVFLECVQDMDHENMFWYRQDPGLGLRLIYFSYDVKMKEKGDIPEGYSVSREKKERFSLILESASTNQTSMYLCASHDSPGKLFFGSGTQLSVL.

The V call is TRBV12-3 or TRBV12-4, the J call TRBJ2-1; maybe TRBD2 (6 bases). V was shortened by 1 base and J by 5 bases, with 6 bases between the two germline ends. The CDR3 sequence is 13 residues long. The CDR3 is CASSLVADNEQFF. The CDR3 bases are TGTGCCAGCAGTTTAGTAGCGGACAATGAGCAGTTCTTC.

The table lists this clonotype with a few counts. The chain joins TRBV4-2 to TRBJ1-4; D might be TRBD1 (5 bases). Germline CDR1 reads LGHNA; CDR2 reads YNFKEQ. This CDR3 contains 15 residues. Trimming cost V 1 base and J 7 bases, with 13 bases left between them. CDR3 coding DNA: TGTGCCAGCAGCCAAGTGGAAGGGGTTGGTGAAAAACTGTTTTTT. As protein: CASSQVEGVGEKLFF.

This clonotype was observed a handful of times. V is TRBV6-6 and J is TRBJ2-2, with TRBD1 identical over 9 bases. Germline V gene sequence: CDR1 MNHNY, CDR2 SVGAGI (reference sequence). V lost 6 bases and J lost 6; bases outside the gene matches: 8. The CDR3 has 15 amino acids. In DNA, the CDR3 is TGTGCCAGCAGGCCCGACAGGGGGTGGGCCGGGGAGCTGTTTTTT. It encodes CASRPDRGWAGELFF.

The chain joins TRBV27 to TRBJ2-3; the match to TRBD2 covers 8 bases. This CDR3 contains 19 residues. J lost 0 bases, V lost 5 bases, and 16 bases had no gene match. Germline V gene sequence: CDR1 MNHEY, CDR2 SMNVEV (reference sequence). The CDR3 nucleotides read TGTGCCAGCAGTCCCCTGGTAGCGGGATACCCACCTAGCACAGATACGCAGTATTTT. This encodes CASSPLVAGYPPSTDTQYF.

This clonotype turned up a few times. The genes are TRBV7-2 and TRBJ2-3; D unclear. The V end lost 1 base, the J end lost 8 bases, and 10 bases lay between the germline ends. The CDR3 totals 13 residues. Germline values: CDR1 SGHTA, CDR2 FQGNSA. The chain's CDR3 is CASSLDGVGTQYF. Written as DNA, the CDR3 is TGTGCCAGCAGCTTAGACGGAGTGGGTACGCAGTATTTT.

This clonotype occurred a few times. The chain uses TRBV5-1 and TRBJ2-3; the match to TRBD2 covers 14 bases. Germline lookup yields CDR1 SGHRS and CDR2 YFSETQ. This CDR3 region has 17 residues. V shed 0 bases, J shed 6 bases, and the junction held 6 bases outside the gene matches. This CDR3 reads CASSLAGTSGSADTQYF. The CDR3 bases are TGCGCCAGCAGCTTGGCCGGGACTAGCGGGAGTGCGGATACGCAGTATTTT. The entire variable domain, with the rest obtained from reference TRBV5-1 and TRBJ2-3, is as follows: KAGVTQTPRYLIKTRGQQVTLSCSPISGHRSVSWYQQTPGQGLQFLFEYFSETQRNKGNFPGRFSGRQFSNSRSEMNVSTLELGDSALYLCASSLAGTSGSADTQYFGPGTRLTVL.

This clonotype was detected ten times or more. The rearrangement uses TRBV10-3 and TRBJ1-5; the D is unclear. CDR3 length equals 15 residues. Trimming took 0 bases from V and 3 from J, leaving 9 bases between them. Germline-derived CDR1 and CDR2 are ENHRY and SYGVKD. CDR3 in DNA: TGTGCCATCAGTGAGTCGAGTCAGCCCAATCAGCCCCAGCATTTT. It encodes CAISESSQPNQPQHF.

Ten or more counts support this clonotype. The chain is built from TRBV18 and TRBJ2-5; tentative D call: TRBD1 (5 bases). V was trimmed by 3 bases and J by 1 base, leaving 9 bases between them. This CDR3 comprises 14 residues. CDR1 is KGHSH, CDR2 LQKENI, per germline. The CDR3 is CASSPQGFQETQYF. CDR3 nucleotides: TGTGCCAGCTCACCTCAGGGATTCCAAGAGACCCAGTACTTC.

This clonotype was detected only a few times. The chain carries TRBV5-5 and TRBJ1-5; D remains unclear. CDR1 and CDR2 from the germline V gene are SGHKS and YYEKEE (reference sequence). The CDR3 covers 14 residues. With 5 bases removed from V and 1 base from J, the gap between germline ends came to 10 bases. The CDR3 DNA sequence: TGTGCCAGCAGGCTAACGATGAGCAATCAGCCCCAGCATTTT. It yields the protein CASRLTMSNQPQHF.

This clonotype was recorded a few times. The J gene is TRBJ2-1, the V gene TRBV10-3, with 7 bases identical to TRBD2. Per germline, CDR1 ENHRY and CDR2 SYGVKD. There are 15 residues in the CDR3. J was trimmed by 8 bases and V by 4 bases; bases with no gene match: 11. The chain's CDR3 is CAISGKGGRADEQFF. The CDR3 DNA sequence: TGTGCCATCAGTGGCAAAGGTGGGAGGGCCGATGAGCAGTTCTTC.

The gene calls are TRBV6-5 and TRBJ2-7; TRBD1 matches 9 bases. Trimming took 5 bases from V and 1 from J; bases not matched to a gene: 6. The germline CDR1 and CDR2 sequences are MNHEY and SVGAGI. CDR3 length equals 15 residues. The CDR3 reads CASSRDRGGSYEQYF. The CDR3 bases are TGTGCCAGCAGTCGCGACAGGGGGGGGTCCTACGAGCAGTACTTC.

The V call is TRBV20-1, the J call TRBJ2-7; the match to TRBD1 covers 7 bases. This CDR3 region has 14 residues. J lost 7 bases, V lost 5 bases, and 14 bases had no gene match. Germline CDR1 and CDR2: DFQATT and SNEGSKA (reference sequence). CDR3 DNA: TGCAGTGCTGACTTACCACCCCGACAGGGTGAGCAGTACTTC. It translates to CSADLPPRQGEQYF.

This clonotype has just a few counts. This CDR3 reads CSARPGTGVYEQYF. DNA for the CDR3: TGCAGTGCCCGTCCCGGGACAGGCGTTTACGAGCAGTACTTC. This chain joins TRBV20-1 and TRBJ2-7; 8 nucleotides match TRBD1. V trimming: 6 bases; J trimming: 4 bases; junction bases outside the gene matches: 11. This CDR3 is 14 amino acids long. Germline V gives CDR1 DFQATT, CDR2 SNEGSKA (reference sequence).

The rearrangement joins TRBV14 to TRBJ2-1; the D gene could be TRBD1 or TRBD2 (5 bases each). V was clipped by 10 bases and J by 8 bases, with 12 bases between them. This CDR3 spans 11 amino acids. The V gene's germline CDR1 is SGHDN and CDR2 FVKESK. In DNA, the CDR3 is TGTGCCACCGGGGCTTACGATGAGCAGTTCTTC. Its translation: CATGAYDEQFF. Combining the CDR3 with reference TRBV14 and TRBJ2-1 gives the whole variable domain EAGVTQFPSHSVIEKGQTVTLRCDPISGHDNLYWYRRVMGKEIKFLLHFVKESKQDESGMPNNRFLAERTGGTYSTLKVQPAELEDSGVYFCATGAYDEQFFGPGTRLTVL.

CDR3 DNA: TGCGCCAGCAGCCAAACCATAGCGGGAGTGGAGGAGACCCAGTACTTC. Protein: CASSQTIAGVEETQYF. The chain employs TRBV5-1 and TRBJ2-5, with 9 positions matching TRBD2. The CDR3 has 16 amino acids. Trimming took 4 bases from V and 5 from J; bases not matched to a gene: 12. Looked up from germline, CDR1 is SGHRS and CDR2 is YFSETQ.